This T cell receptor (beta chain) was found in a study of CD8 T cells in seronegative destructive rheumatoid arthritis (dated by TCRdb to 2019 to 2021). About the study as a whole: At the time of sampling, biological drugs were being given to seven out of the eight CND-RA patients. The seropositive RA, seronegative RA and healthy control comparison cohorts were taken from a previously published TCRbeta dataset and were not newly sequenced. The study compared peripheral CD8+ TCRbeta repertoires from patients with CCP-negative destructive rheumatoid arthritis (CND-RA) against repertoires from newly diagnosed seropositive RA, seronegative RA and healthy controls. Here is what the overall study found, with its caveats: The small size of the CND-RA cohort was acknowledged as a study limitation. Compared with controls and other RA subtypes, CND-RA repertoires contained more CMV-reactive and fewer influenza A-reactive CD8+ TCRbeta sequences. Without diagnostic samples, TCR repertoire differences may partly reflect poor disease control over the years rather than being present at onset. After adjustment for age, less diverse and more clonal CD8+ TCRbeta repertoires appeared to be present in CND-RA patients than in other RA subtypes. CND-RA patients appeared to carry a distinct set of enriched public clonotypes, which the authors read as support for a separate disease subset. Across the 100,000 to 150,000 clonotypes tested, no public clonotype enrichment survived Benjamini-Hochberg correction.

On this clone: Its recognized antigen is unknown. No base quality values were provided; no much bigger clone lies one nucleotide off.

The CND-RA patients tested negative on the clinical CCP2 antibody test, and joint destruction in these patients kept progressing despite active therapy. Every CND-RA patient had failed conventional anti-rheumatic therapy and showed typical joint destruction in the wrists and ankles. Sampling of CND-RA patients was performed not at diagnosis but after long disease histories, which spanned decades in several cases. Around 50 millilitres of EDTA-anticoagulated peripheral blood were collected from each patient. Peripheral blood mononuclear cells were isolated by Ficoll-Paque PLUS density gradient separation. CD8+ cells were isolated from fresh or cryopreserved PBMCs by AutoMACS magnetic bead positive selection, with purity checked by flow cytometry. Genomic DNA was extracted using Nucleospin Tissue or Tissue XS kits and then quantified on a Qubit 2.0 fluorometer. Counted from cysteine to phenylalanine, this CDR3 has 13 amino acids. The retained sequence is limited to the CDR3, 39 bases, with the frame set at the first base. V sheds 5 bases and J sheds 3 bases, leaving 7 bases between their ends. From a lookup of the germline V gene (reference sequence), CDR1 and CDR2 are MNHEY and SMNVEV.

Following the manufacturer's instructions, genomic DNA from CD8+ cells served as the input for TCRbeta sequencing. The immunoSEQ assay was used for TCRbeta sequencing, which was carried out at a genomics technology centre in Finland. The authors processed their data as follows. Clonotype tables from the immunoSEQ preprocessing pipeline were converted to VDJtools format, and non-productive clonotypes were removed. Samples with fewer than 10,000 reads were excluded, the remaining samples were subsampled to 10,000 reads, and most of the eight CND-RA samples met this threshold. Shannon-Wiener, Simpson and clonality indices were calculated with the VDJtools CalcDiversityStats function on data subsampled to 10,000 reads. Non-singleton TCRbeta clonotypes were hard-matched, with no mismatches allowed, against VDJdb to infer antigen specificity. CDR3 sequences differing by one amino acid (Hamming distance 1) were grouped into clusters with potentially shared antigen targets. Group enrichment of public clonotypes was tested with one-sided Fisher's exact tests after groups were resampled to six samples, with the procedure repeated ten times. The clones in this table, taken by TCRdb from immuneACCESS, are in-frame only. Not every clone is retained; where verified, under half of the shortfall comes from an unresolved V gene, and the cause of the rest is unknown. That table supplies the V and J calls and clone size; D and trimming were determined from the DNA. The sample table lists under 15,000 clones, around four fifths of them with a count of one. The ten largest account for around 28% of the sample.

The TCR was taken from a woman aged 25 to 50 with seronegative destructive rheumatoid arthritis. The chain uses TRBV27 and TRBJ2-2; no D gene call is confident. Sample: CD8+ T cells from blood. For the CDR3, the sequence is CASSTHYTGELFF. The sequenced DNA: TGTGCCAGCAGTACTCACTACACCGGGGAGCTGTTTTTT.